This entry is about one T cell receptor (beta chain). Its antigen is as yet unknown. This sample is drawn from a study of T cell responses to AZD1222 COVID-19 vaccine. The study's findings and limits: Spike-specific TCR breadth and depth went up after people got two AZD1222 doses. The sample set comprised mostly white British donors with more females, and clonal diversity was possibly underestimated.

Profiled with immunoSEQ multiplex PCR; TCRdb holds only in-frame clones, not every one. Of around 150,000 clones listed, roughly 93% are singletons. The CDR3 has 13 amino acids. V shed 0 bases and J shed 6 bases, with 9 bases lying between them. Germline CDR1 reads SGHRS; CDR2 reads YFSETQ. The receptor was derived from an adult who received the AZD1222 COVID-19 vaccine. The V and J genes are TRBV5-1 and TRBJ1-2, with D possibly TRBD1 on 5 matching bases. Sequenced here: peripheral blood, sampled 28 days after the second AZD1222 dose. This CDR3 is CASSLGQPNGYTF. The CDR3 region has the DNA TGCGCCAGCAGCTTGGGACAGCCGAATGGCTACACCTTC.